The 10 T cell receptor beta chains below come from one sample, sequenced in a study of spatial heterogeneity in lung cancer. Time point given: sample taken at primary tumor resection. Whole RNA, which was extracted from tumor, nontumor lung tissue or frozen PBMC, was sequenced without any cell sorting. TCRdb analysed the 5' RACE reads with MiXCR anew, one entry per CDR3 protein. The sample has over 3,500 distinct CDR3 sequences, over 25% seen once. Sequenced here: normal lung tissue next to the tumor, sampled at surgery. Receptor source: a male donor with early-stage non-small cell lung cancer.

This clonotype occurred a few times. The V gene is TRBV12-3 or TRBV12-4, the J gene TRBJ1-1; no clear D gene. The CDR3 loop spans 17 amino acids. The germline V and J ends were trimmed by 6 bases and 7 bases, with 27 bases remaining between them. CDR3 loop: CASSNLRAGSKRSEAFF. The CDR3 region has the DNA TGTGCCAGCAGCAATTTAAGGGCCGGGAGCAAACGGAGTGAAGCTTTCTTT.

This clonotype qualifies as medium-sized (0.01 to 0.1%). The chain joins TRBV11-2 to TRBJ1-5, with no clear D. V lost 6 bases and J 8 bases, leaving 14 bases between the germline ends. The germline V gene encodes CDR1 SGHAT and CDR2 FQNNGV. This CDR3 region has 13 residues. The CDR3 sequence: CASRGNDYEPQHF. The CDR3 nucleotides read TGTGCCAGCAGGGGTAATGATTATGAGCCCCAGCATTTT.

This clonotype is deemed medium-sized. The chain employs TRBV7-2 and TRBJ2-2; D remains ambiguous. Germline lookup yields CDR1 SGHTA and CDR2 FQGNSA. This CDR3 is 13 amino acids long. V was clipped by 1 base and J by 4 bases, with 4 bases between them. CDR3 sequence (DNA): TGTGCCAGCAGCTTAGGGTTCACCGGGGAGCTGTTTTTT. This gives the protein CASSLGFTGELFF.

The rearrangement joins TRBV5-1 to TRBJ2-2; 7 bases line up with TRBD2. V trimming: 4 bases; J trimming: 4 bases; junction bases outside the gene matches: 7. CDR3 length: 15 amino acids. Germline-derived CDR1 and CDR2 are SGHRS and YFSETQ. The chain's CDR3 is CASSHSGGGTGELFF. The CDR3 DNA follows: TGCGCCAGCAGCCACTCGGGGGGTGGCACCGGGGAGCTGTTTTTT.

This clonotype is medium-sized in the sample. This chain joins TRBV5-1 and TRBJ1-2, with D maybe TRBD1 (5 bases). The V gene lost 3 bases and the J gene lost 8 bases, with 14 bases spanning the gap. The CDR3 totals 13 residues. Germline CDR1 and CDR2: SGHRS and YFSETQ. CDR3 region: CASSYGRGNGYTF. CDR3 in DNA: TGCGCCAGCAGCTATGGGAGGGGTAACGGCTACACCTTC.

This clonotype rates as medium-sized. This chain connects TRBV7-9 to TRBJ2-3; D is unresolved. From germline, CDR1 is SEHNR and CDR2 FQNEAQ (reference sequence). This CDR3 region has 19 residues. With 5 bases removed from V and 0 bases from J, the gap between germline ends came to 24 bases. The chain's CDR3 is CASSPPLPRLPMSTDTQYF. The CDR3 nucleotides read TGTGCCAGCAGCCCACCTCTCCCGCGGCTGCCGATGAGCACAGATACGCAGTATTTT.

This chain joins TRBV20-1 and TRBJ2-7; either TRBD1 or TRBD2 may fit D (5 bases each). CDR1 and CDR2 (germline): DFQATT, SNEGSKA (reference sequence). The CDR3 sequence is 13 residues long. Trimming left V 6 bases short and J 2 bases short, with 14 bases between. In nucleotides, the CDR3 is TGCAGTGCCACCCGGGACGGCCCCTACGAGCAGTACTTC. It specifies CSATRDGPYEQYF.

This clonotype ranks as medium-sized (0.01 to 0.1%). This chain joins TRBV10-3 and TRBJ2-7; D is tentatively TRBD1 or TRBD2 (5 bases each). CDR3 length equals 13 residues. Looked up from germline, CDR1 is ENHRY and CDR2 is SYGVKD. Trimming pared 2 bases from V and 5 bases from J, leaving 10 bases between. The CDR3 bases are TGTGCCATCAGTGAGGGGGGTATCGACGAGCAGTACTTC. Translation: CAISEGGIDEQYF.

Judged by abundance, this clonotype is medium-sized. The rearrangement joins TRBV5-1 to TRBJ1-6; D not resolved. The CDR3 loop spans 13 amino acids. V lost 1 base, J lost 8 bases, and 7 bases lay in between. Germline assignment: CDR1 SGHRS and CDR2 YFSETQ. CDR3 bases: TGCGCCAGCAGCTTGTTGCCGGATTCACCCCTCCACTTT. Translated, it gives CASSLLPDSPLHF.

By proportion, this clonotype is medium-sized. The chain is built from TRBV11-2 and TRBJ2-5; D ambiguous. V dropped 1 base and J dropped 5 bases, with 8 bases sitting between them. This CDR3 spans 13 amino acids. Germline CDR1 SGHAT, CDR2 FQNNGV. The CDR3 reads CASSLGPTETQYF. The CDR3 region has the DNA TGTGCCAGCAGCTTAGGACCGACTGAGACCCAGTACTTC.